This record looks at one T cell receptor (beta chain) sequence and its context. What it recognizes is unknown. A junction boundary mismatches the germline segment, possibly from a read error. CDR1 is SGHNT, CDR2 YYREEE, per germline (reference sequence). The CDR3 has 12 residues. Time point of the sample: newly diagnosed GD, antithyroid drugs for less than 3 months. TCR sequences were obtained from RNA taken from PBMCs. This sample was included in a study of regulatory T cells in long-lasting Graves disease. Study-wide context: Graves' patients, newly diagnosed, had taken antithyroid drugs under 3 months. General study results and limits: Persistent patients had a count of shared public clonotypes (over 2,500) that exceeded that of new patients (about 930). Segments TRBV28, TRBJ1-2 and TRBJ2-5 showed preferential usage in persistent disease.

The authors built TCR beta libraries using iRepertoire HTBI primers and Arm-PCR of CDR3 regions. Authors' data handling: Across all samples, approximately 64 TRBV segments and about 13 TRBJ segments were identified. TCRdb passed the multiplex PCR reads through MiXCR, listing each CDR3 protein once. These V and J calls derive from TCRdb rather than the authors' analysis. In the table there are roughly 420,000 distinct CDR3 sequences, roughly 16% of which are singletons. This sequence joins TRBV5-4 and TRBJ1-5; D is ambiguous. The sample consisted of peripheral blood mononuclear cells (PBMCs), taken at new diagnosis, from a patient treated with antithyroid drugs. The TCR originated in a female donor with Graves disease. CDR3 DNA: TGCGCCCGGGTTTGGGCCAATCAGCCCCAGCATTTT. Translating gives CARVWANQPQHF.